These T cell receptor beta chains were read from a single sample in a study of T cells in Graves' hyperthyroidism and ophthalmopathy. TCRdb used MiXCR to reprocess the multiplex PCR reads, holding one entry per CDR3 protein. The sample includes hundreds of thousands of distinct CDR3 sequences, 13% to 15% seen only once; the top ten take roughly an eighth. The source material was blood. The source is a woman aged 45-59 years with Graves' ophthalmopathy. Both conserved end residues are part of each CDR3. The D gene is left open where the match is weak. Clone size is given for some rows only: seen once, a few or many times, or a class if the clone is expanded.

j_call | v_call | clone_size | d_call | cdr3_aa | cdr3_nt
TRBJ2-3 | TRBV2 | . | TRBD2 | CASSEPSGSNTDTQYF | TGTGCCAGCAGTGAACCTAGCGGGAGTAATACAGATACGCAGTATTTT
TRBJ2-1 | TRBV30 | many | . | CAWSEDHSSYNEQFF | TGTGCCTGGAGTGAGGACCACAGCTCCTACAATGAGCAGTTCTTC
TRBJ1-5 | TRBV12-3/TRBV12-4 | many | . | CASSPWSRDTNSNQPQHF | TGTGCCAGCAGTCCTTGGTCCCGGGACACCAATAGCAATCAGCCCCAGCATTTT
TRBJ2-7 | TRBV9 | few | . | CASSVGGTLDYEQYF | TGTGCCAGCAGCGTAGGGGGGACCCTTGACTACGAGCAGTACTTC
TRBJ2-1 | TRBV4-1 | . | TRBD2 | CASSQDSGLGYNEQFF | TGCGCCAGCAGCCAAGATTCGGGACTAGGCTACAATGAGCAGTTCTTC
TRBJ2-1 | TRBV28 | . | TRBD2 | CASSLFREGPLYNEQFF | TGTGCCAGCAGTTTATTCCGGGAGGGCCCCCTTTACAATGAGCAGTTCTTC
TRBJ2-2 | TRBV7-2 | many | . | CASSLDWNTGELFF | TGTGCCAGCAGCTTGGATTGGAACACCGGGGAGCTGTTTTTT
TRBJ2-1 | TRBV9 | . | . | CASSVRGERDNEQFF | TGTGCCAGCAGCGTACGGGGAGAAAGGGACAATGAGCAGTTCTTC
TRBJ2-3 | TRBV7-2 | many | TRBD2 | CASSLFGAGTSITDTQYF | TGTGCCAGCAGCTTATTTGGAGCGGGGACCTCTATCACAGATACGCAGTATTTT
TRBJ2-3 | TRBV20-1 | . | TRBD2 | CSAKGGRRLAGTDTQYF | TGCAGTGCTAAGGGGGGGAGAAGGCTAGCGGGAACAGATACGCAGTATTTT
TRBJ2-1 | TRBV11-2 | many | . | CASTTNRDSDERNEQFF | TGTGCCAGCACCACAAACCGGGACTCTGACGAAAGAAATGAGCAGTTCTTC
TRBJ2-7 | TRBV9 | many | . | CASSVRDTKTYEQYF | TGTGCCAGCAGCGTCCGGGACACCAAGACCTACGAGCAGTACTTC
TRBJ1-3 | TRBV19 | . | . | CASIHEPGNTIYF | TGTGCCAGTATTCATGAGCCTGGAAACACCATATATTTT
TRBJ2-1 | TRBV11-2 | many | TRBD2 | CASSPRVLAGVRNEQFF | TGTGCCAGCAGCCCCAGAGTACTAGCGGGCGTTCGGAATGAGCAGTTCTTC
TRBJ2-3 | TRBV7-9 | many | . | CASSLDGVIRDTQYF | TGTGCCAGCAGCTTAGATGGCGTCATAAGAGATACGCAGTATTTT
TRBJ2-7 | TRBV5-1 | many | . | CASSLNGQFYEQYF | TGCGCCAGCAGCTTGAATGGACAGTTCTACGAGCAGTACTTC
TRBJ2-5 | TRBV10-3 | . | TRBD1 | CAISRDRLQETQYF | TGTGCCATCAGCCGGGACAGGCTACAAGAGACCCAGTACTTC
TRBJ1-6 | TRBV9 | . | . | CASSVGGSNSPLHF | TGTGCCAGCAGCGTAGGGGGAAGCAATTCACCCCTCCACTTT
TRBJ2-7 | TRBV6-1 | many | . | CASSEVEGFSYEQYF | TGTGCCAGCAGTGAAGTGGAAGGGTTCTCCTACGAGCAGTACTTC
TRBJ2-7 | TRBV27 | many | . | CASSFGDGTYEQYF | TGTGCCAGCAGTTTCGGGGACGGGACCTACGAGCAGTACTTC
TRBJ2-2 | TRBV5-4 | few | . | CASSLNPARGELFF | TGTGCCAGCAGCTTGAATCCGGCCAGAGGGGAGCTGTTTTTT
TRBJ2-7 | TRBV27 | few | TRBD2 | CASSDARRLAGSYEQYF | TGTGCCAGCAGTGACGCCCGAAGACTAGCCGGGTCCTACGAGCAGTACTTC
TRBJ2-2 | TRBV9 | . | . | CASSVDRPNTGELFF | TGTGCCAGCAGCGTAGACAGGCCTAACACCGGGGAGCTGTTTTTT
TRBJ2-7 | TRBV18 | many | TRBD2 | CASSPPTSGTYEQYF | TGTGCCAGCTCACCACCGACTAGCGGGACCTACGAGCAGTACTTC
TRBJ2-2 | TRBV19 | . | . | CASSIADGGTGELFF | TGTGCCAGTAGTATCGCGGACGGTGGAACCGGGGAGCTGTTTTTT
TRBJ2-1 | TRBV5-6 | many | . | CASSLSVNEQFF | TGTGCCAGCAGCTTGAGCGTCAATGAGCAGTTCTTC
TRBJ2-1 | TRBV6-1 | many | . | CASSYGGSMGNEQFF | TGTGCCAGCAGTTACGGGGGTAGTATGGGTAATGAGCAGTTCTTC
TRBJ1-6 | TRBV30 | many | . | CAWTTHLDSPLHF | TGTGCCTGGACAACGCACCTAGATTCACCCCTCCACTTT
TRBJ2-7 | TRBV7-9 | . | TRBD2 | CASSQNSGRAGNEQYF | TGTGCCAGCAGCCAAAATAGCGGGAGGGCCGGCAATGAGCAGTACTTC
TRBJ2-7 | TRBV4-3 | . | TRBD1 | CASSQGITGAHEQYF | TGCGCCAGCAGCCAAGGAATAACAGGGGCCCACGAGCAGTACTTC
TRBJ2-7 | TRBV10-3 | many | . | CAISRDSYEQYF | TGTGCCATCAGTAGGGACTCCTACGAGCAGTACTTC
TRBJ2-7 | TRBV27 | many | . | CASSLKTGPYYEQYF | TGTGCCAGCAGTTTAAAGACAGGACCATACTACGAGCAGTACTTC
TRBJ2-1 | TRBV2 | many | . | CAVMDRPRGIWNEQFF | TGTGCCGTAATGGACAGGCCCCGGGGGATATGGAATGAGCAGTTCTTC
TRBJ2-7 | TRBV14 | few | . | CASSQVQGLEQYF | TGTGCCAGCAGCCAGGTTCAGGGGCTTGAGCAGTACTTC
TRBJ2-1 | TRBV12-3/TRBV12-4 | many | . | CASSTTGAYNEQFF | TGTGCCAGCAGTACTACCGGGGCATACAATGAGCAGTTCTTC
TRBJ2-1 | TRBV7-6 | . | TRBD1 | CASSLEGQSYNEQFF | TGTGCCAGCAGCTTAGAGGGACAGTCCTACAATGAGCAGTTCTTC
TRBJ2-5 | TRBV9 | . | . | CASSRRGGDETQYF | TGTGCCAGCAGCAGACGAGGGGGAGATGAGACCCAGTACTTC
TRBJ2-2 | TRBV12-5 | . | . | CASGLDRGELFF | TGTGCTAGTGGTTTGGACCGCGGGGAGCTGTTTTTT
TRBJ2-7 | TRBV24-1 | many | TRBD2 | CATSVGLAGSYEQYF | TGTGCCACCAGTGTTGGACTAGCGGGCTCCTACGAGCAGTACTTC
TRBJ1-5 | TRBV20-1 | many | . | CSASIHHSNQPQHF | TGCAGTGCTAGCATACACCATAGCAATCAGCCCCAGCATTTT
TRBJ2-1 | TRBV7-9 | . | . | CASSQDRMFGYNEQFF | TGTGCCAGCAGTCAGGACCGAATGTTCGGGTACAATGAGCAGTTCTTC
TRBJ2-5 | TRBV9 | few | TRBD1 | CASSADPGTGTETQYF | TGTGCCAGCAGCGCCGATCCCGGGACAGGGACAGAGACCCAGTACTTC
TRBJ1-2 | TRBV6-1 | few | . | CASRPSTGGYTF | TGTGCCAGCAGACCTAGTACGGGAGGCTACACCTTC
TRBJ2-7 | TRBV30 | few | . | CAWTPRRGGEQYF | TGTGCCTGGACGCCCCGACGAGGCGGCGAGCAGTACTTC
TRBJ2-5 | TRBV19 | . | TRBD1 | CATRTGAETQYF | TGTGCCACCAGGACAGGGGCAGAGACCCAGTACTTC
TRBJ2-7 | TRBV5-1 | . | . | CALRGYEQYF | TGCGCACTGAGAGGCTACGAGCAGTACTTC
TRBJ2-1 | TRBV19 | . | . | CASSTLVMDRYNEQFF | TGTGCCAGTAGCACCCTAGTTATGGACAGATACAATGAGCAGTTCTTC
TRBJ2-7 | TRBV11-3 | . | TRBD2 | CARRSSGRDEQYF | TGTGCCAGGAGATCTAGCGGGAGAGACGAGCAGTACTTC
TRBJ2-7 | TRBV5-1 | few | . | CASSLGTTPSLHEQYF | TGCGCCAGCAGCTTGGGCACGACCCCCTCTCTGCACGAGCAGTACTTC
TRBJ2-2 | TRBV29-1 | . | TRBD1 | CSVGTGGPGELFF | TGCAGCGTTGGGACAGGGGGTCCCGGGGAGCTGTTTTTT
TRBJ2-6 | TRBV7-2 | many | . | CASSSWTTGANVLTF | TGTGCCAGCAGCTCGTGGACAACCGGGGCCAACGTCCTGACTTTC
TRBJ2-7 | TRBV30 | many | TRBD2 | CAWRTSGSYEQYF | TGTGCCTGGCGGACTAGCGGCTCCTACGAGCAGTACTTC
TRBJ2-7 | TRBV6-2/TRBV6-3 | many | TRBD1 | CASSRRDSIMQYF | TGTGCCAGCAGTCGACGGGACAGCATAATGCAGTACTTC
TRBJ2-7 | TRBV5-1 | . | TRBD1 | CASSRTGGAVYEQYF | TGCGCCAGCAGCAGGACAGGGGGCGCCGTCTACGAGCAGTACTTC
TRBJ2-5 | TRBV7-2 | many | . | CASSLDWGTETQYF | TGTGCCAGCAGCTTAGATTGGGGAACGGAGACCCAGTACTTC